Each of the 11 T cell receptor beta chains below was sequenced from the same sample in a study of blood T cell repertoires in COVID-19. Generated by immunoSEQ multiplex PCR, the TCRdb table keeps only in-frame clones and is missing some. The data hold approximately 480,000 clones, with roughly nine tenths observed a single time. Source material: peripheral blood. The receptor set was obtained from a man younger than 35 with COVID-19, enrolled during active disease.

This clone has just one count. For the CDR3, the DNA is TGTGCCAGCAGTTTCCTCCCCTCCTACAATGAGCAGTTCTTC. Translation gives CASSFLPSYNEQFF. The chain links TRBV27 to TRBJ2-1; no firm D call. The CDR3 runs to 14 residues. The germline V and J ends were trimmed by 3 bases and 0 bases, with 6 bases remaining between them. Per the germline V gene, CDR1 is MNHEY and CDR2 is SMNVEV (reference sequence).

V and J are TRBV6-4 and TRBJ2-2; D possibly corresponds to TRBD2 (5 bases). Per the germline V gene, CDR1 is MRHNA and CDR2 is SNTAGT. The V end lost 0 bases, the J end lost 6 bases, and 8 bases lay between the germline ends. This CDR3 is built from 14 residues. CDR3 loop: CASSDSILAGELFF. CDR3 coding DNA: TGTGCCAGCAGTGACTCAATACTAGCCGGGGAGCTGTTTTTT.

DNA of the CDR3: TGCGCCAGCAGTGAGCCAGGGGCCGACTACTCTGGAAACACCATATATTTT. This sequence encodes CASSEPGADYSGNTIYF. The V and J genes are TRBV10-1 and TRBJ1-3; possible D gene TRBD1, 6 bases. From germline, CDR1 is WNHNN and CDR2 SYGVQD (reference sequence). The CDR3 is 17 residues long. Trimming took 2 bases from V and 0 from J, leaving 14 bases between them.

The chain employs TRBV21-1 and TRBJ2-2; no check of the table's D call, TRBD2, against the DNA was made. TRBV21-1 is recorded as a pseudogene. The CDR3 runs to 16 residues. In DNA form, the CDR3 reads TGTGCCAGCAGCAAAAGTGGGTCTCGGGGCACCGGGGAGCTGTTTTTT. It codes for CASSKSGSRGTGELFF.

This chain connects TRBV7-9 to TRBJ2-7, with 10 bases identical to TRBD2. The germline V gene encodes CDR1 SEHNR and CDR2 FQNEAQ (reference sequence). The CDR3 totals 16 residues. Trimming took 5 bases from V and 0 from J; bases not matched to a gene: 7. Here the CDR3 reads CASSRTSGKSSYEQYF. The CDR3, as DNA: TGTGCCAGCAGCCGGACTAGCGGTAAGAGCTCCTACGAGCAGTACTTC.

The J gene is TRBJ1-2, the V gene TRBV2; TRBD1 aligns across 8 bases. The germline V gene encodes CDR1 SNHLY and CDR2 FYNNEI. The V and J ends lost 7 bases and 7 bases, in that order; junction bases with no gene match: 8. The CDR3 runs to 13 residues. The CDR3: CASTETGAGGYTF. The CDR3, as DNA: TGTGCCAGCACCGAGACAGGGGCTGGTGGCTACACCTTC.

The J gene is TRBJ2-7, the V gene TRBV7-2; D might be TRBD1 (6 bases). This CDR3 contains 15 residues. The V end was cut by 1 base, the J end by 1 base, with 11 bases between. CDR1 is SGHTA, CDR2 FQGNSA, per germline. CDR3 protein: CASSLGPTGSYEQYF. Here the CDR3 DNA reads TGTGCCAGCAGCTTAGGACCGACAGGTTCCTACGAGCAGTACTTC. The whole variable domain, remainder taken from reference TRBV7-2 and TRBJ2-7, is GAGVSQSPSNKVTEKGKDVELRCDPISGHTALYWYRQSLGQGLEFLIYFQGNSAPDKSGLPSDRFSAERTGGSVSTLTIQRTQQEDSAVYLCASSLGPTGSYEQYFGPGTRLTVT.

The chain links TRBV30 to TRBJ2-2; TRBD1 aligns across 10 bases. The CDR3 totals 14 residues. Germline CDR1 GTSNPN, CDR2 SVGIG (reference sequence). Germline trimming cut 1 base from V and 6 bases from J; bases unmatched to any gene: 2. CDR3 coding DNA: TGTGCCTGGAGTGGACAGGGGGCGCCCGGGGAGCTGTTTTTT. Protein sequence: CAWSGQGAPGELFF.

This clone was counted a single time. This chain joins TRBV15 and TRBJ1-4, with D maybe TRBD1 (5 bases). V was clipped by 0 bases and J by 2 bases, with 7 bases between them. The CDR3 has 15 amino acids. CDR1 LNHNV and CDR2 YYDKDF come from the germline V gene (reference sequence). The CDR3 sequence: CATSREGQTNEKLFF. CDR3 in DNA: TGTGCCACCAGCAGAGAGGGGCAGACTAATGAAAAACTGTTTTTT.

V is TRBV4-1 and J is TRBJ1-4; 8 bases agree with TRBD1. The CDR3 has 15 residues. CDR1 is MGHRA and CDR2 is YSYEKL in the germline V gene. Trimming removed 4 bases from V and 7 bases from J; junction bases left unmatched: 8. The CDR3: CASSLSGQGGEKLFF. In nucleotides, the CDR3 is TGCGCCAGCAGCCTTTCCGGACAGGGTGGTGAAAAACTGTTTTTT.

This chain connects TRBV6-1 to TRBJ1-5; D is unresolved. The CDR3 consists of 17 residues. Trimming shortened V by 2 bases and J by 5 bases, and 19 bases separated the two germline ends. Germline V lookup: CDR1 MNHNS, CDR2 SASEGT. CDR3 in amino acids: CASSERGLFPPYQPQHF. CDR3 bases: TGTGCCAGCAGTGAACGGGGTTTATTCCCACCCTATCAGCCCCAGCATTTT.